One sample yielded the 9 T cell receptor beta chains listed below, sequenced in a study of neurological immune-mediated disorders. TCRdb fed the 5' RACE reads into MiXCR, producing one record per CDR3 protein. The sample records more than 70,000 distinct CDR3 sequences, around 9.6% being singletons. Time point described: longitudinal time-point 1 (baseline). The sample was PBMCs. These receptors all come from a man aged 25-45 years in good health.

This clonotype was detected many times. The rearrangement joins TRBV6-1 to TRBJ1-5; tentative D call: TRBD1 (5 bases). V was trimmed by 6 bases and J by 3 bases, leaving 18 bases between them. CDR1 MNHNS and CDR2 SASEGT come from the germline V gene. The length of the CDR3 is 16 residues. The CDR3: CASRGWEGEDNQPQHF. The CDR3 nucleotides are TGTGCCAGCAGAGGTTGGGAAGGGGAGGACAATCAGCCCCAGCATTTT.

Points on this clonotype: Given a much more abundant clone one base away, this may be a read error. This chain joins TRBV29-1 and TRBJ2-3; D is ambiguous. The CDR3 sequence is 13 residues long. Germline V lookup: CDR1 SQVTM, CDR2 ANQGSEA. The V and J ends lost 4 bases and 2 bases respectively, with 10 bases between them. For the CDR3, the DNA is TGCAGCGTTGCGGGCGTGAACACAGATACGCAGTATTTT. Translating it yields CSVAGVNTDTQYF.

This clonotype was seen repeatedly, ten times or more. CDR3 protein: CASRLSSYNEQFF. The DNA for the CDR3 is TGCGCCAGCAGGCTGTCCTCCTACAATGAGCAGTTCTTC. This chain connects TRBV5-1 to TRBJ2-1; D is undetermined. V was pared by 5 bases and J by 0 bases, with 6 bases between. Germline V gives CDR1 SGHRS, CDR2 YFSETQ. The CDR3 contains 13 residues. The full variable domain, completed using reference TRBV5-1 and TRBJ2-1, is KAGVTQTPRYLIKTRGQQVTLSCSPISGHRSVSWYQQTPGQGLQFLFEYFSETQRNKGNFPGRFSGRQFSNSRSEMNVSTLELGDSALYLCASRLSSYNEQFFGPGTRLTVL.

Many counts were recorded for this clonotype. The DNA is left out, because the CDR3 cannot be placed on it with certainty; the CDR3 is given as TCRdb lists it. V and J are TRBV20-1 and TRBJ1-6; the D call in the table, TRBD1, was not verified against the DNA. The germline gives CDR1 DFQATT, CDR2 SNEGSKA (reference sequence). The CDR3 adds up to 13 amino acids, both ends counted. The CDR3 region is CSAPSGRVSPLHF.

Ten or more counts support this clonotype. V usage is TRBV19 and J usage is TRBJ2-7; unclear D gene. The CDR3 sequence is 13 residues long. CDR1 is LNHDA, CDR2 SQIVND, per germline (reference sequence). Trimming took 2 bases from V and 3 from J, leaving 8 bases between them. CDR3 in DNA: TGTGCCAGTAGTATACGAGGAGTCTACGAGCAGTACTTC. Amino acid sequence: CASSIRGVYEQYF.

This clonotype was observed many times. The chain uses TRBV12-3 or TRBV12-4 and TRBJ1-5; weak D call: TRBD1 (6 bases). The CDR3 loop spans 17 amino acids. V was pared by 1 base and J by 2 bases, with 15 bases between. CDR3 in DNA: TGTGCCAGCAGTTTAGAGCAGGGGTTGGGCGGCAATCAGCCCCAGCATTTT. Translated: CASSLEQGLGGNQPQHF.

This clonotype was seen at least ten times. The J gene is TRBJ2-3, the V gene TRBV6-1, with D perhaps matching TRBD1 (7 bases). The CDR3 is 14 amino acids. CDR1 is MNHNS and CDR2 is SASEGT in the germline V gene. Trimming removed 10 bases from V and 1 base from J, with 15 bases in between. The CDR3 DNA sequence: TGTGCCACTACACGGGGGACAGGCACAGATACGCAGTATTTT. Amino acid sequence: CATTRGTGTDTQYF.

This clonotype was counted ten times or more. The chain carries TRBV20-1 and TRBJ2-4; 12 bases agree with TRBD1. The CDR3 loop spans 17 amino acids. V dropped 3 bases and J dropped 2; count of bases not matched to a gene: 8. CDR1 is DFQATT and CDR2 is SNEGSKA in the germline V gene (reference sequence). The CDR3 loop is CSASPGTGGDPKNIQYF. The CDR3 DNA is TGCAGTGCTAGTCCCGGGACAGGGGGCGATCCCAAAAACATTCAGTACTTC.

This clonotype has at least ten counts. The chain couples TRBV27 to TRBJ1-5, with D maybe TRBD1 (5 bases). In germline, CDR1 is MNHEY, CDR2 SMNVEV (reference sequence). The CDR3 loop spans 14 amino acids. V lost 5 bases, J lost 4 bases, and 12 bases lay in between. CDR3 bases: TGTGCCAGCAGTGTCCCTGGGGCTAATCAGCCCCAGCATTTT. Its protein is CASSVPGANQPQHF.